This T cell receptor beta chain came from a study of blood T cells in healthy people across ages. This clonotype showed up just a few times. Antigen: not known. Sample-barcoded 5' priming and a J-beta primer mix drove a second PCR of roughly 6 to 12 cycles. Each cDNA molecule was tagged by a template-switch adaptor with 12 random nucleotides. From the 5' RACE reads, TCRdb called clonotypes with MiXCR, one entry per CDR3 protein. The sample includes fewer than 1,000,000 distinct CDR3 sequences, about 42% of them seen just once. A minimum of 6.5 million PBMCs was isolated per sample. The V gene's germline CDR1 is LGHDT and CDR2 YNNKEL (reference sequence). With 3 bases removed from V and 4 bases from J, the gap between germline ends came to 16 bases. The length of the CDR3 is 15 residues. Study-wide findings and caveats: Naive T cell percentage strongly correlated with TCR beta diversity. PBMCs were not sorted, which prevented a conclusive comparison of naive versus antigen-experienced cells.

This TCR came from a man in his 60s in good health. The J gene is TRBJ2-7, the V gene TRBV3-1; D is perhaps TRBD1 (7 bases). Sequencing used blood. CDR3 amino acids: CASSQEGQTLYEQYF. CDR3 coding DNA: TGTGCCAGCAGCCAGGAGGGACAGACCCTATACGAGCAGTACTTC.